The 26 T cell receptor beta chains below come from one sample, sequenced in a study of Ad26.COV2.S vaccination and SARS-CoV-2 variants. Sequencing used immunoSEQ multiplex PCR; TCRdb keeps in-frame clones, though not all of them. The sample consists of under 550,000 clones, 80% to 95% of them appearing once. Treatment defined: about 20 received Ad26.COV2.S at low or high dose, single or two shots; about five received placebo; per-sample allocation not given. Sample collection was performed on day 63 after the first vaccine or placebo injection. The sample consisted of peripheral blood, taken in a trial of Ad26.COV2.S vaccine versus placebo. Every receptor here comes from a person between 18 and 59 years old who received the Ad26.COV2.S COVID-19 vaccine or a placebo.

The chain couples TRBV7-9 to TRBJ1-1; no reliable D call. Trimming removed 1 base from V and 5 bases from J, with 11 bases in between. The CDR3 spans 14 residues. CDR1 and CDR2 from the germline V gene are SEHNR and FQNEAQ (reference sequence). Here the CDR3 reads CASSLDKGETEAFF. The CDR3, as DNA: TGTGCCAGCAGCTTAGATAAGGGAGAAACTGAAGCTTTCTTT. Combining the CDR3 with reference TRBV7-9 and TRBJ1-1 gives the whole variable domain DTGVSQNPRHKITKRGQNVTFRCDPISEHNRLYWYRQTLGQGPEFLTYFQNEAQLEKSRLLSDRFSAERPKGSFSTLEIQRTEQGDSAMYLCASSLDKGETEAFFGQGTRLTVV.

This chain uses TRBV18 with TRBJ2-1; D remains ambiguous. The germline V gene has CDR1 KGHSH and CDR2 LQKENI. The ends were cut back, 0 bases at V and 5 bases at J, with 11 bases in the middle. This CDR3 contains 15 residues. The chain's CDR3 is CASSPPGGDHNEQFF. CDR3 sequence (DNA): TGTGCCAGCTCACCACCCGGCGGAGACCACAATGAGCAGTTCTTC.

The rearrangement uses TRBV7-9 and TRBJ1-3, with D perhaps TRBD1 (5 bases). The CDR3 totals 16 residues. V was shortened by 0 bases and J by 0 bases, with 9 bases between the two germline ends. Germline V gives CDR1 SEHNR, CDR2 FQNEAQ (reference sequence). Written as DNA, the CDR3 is TGTGCCAGCAGCTTAGCGGTGGGGCCCTCTGGAAACACCATATATTTT. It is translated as CASSLAVGPSGNTIYF.

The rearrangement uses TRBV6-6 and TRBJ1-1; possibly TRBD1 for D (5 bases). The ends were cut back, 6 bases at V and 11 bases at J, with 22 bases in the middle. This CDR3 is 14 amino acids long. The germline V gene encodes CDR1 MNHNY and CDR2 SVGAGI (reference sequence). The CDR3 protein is CASRSDIGSLQAFF. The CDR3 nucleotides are TGTGCCAGCAGATCGGACATCGGGAGCTTGCAGGCTTTCTTT.

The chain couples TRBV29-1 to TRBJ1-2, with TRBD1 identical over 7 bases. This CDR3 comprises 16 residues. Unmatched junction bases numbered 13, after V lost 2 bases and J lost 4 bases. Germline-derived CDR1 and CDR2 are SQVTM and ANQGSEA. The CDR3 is CSVEFGERTGVYGYTF. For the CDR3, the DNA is TGCAGCGTTGAATTTGGGGAAAGGACAGGAGTCTATGGCTACACCTTC.

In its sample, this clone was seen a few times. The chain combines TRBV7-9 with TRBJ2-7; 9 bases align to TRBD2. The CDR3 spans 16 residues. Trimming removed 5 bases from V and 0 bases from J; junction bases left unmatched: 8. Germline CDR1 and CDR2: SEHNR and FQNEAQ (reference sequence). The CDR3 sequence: CASSPRGTSSSYEQYF. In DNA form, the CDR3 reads TGTGCCAGCAGCCCCCGCGGGACTAGCTCCTCCTACGAGCAGTACTTC.

The CDR3 DNA reads TGTGCCAGCAGTGAAGTCCCTTTCGATACGCAGTATTTT. Translating it yields CASSEVPFDTQYF. The V gene is TRBV6-1, the J gene TRBJ2-3; D unresolved. The CDR3 covers 13 residues. Germline V gene sequence: CDR1 MNHNS, CDR2 SASEGT. V lost 1 base, J lost 6 bases, and 8 bases lay in between.

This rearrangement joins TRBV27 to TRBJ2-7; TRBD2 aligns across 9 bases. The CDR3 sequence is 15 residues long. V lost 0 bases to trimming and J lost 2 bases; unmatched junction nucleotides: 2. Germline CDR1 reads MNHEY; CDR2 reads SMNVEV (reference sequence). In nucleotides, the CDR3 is TGTGCCAGCAGTTTATCCCTAGCGGGACCCTACGAGCAGTACTTC. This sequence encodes CASSLSLAGPYEQYF.

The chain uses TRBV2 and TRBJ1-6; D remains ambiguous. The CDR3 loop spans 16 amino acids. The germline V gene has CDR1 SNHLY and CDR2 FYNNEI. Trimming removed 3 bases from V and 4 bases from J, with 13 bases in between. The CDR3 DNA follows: TGTGCCAGCAGTGAGAGGGTTTGGGGTTATAATTCACCCCTCCACTTT. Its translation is CASSERVWGYNSPLHF.

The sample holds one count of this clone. The CDR3 DNA sequence: TGTGCCAGCTCACCACCGGTATCGACTCAATATGGCTACACCTTC. This gives the protein CASSPPVSTQYGYTF. V and J are TRBV18 and TRBJ1-2; D gene unclear. There are 15 residues in the CDR3. The V end lost 0 bases, the J end lost 5 bases, and 13 bases lay between the germline ends. The V gene's germline CDR1 is KGHSH and CDR2 LQKENI.

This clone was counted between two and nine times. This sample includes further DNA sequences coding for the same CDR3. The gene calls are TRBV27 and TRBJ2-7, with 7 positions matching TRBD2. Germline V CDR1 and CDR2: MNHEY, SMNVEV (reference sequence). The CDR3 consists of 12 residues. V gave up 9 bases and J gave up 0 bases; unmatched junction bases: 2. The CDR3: CASSSGSYEQYF. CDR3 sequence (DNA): TGTGCCAGTTCTAGCGGCTCCTACGAGCAGTACTTC.

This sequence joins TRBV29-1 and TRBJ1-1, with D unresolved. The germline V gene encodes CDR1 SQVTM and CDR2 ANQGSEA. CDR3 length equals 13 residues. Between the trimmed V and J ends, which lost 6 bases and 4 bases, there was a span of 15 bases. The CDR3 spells CSVATGRPTEAFF. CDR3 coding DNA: TGCAGCGTAGCTACTGGGCGACCCACTGAAGCTTTCTTT.

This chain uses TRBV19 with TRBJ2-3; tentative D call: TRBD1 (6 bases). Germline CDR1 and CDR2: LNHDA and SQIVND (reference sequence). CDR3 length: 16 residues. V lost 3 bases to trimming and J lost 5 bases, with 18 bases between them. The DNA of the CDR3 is TGTGCCAGTAGTATCGTGTGGACAGCCCGAAGAGATACGCAGTATTTT. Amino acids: CASSIVWTARRDTQYF. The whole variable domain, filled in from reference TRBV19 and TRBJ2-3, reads DGGITQSPKYLFRKEGQNVTLSCEQNLNHDAMYWYRQDPGQGLRLIYYSQIVNDFQKGDIAEGYSVSREKKESFPLTVTSAQKNPTAFYLCASSIVWTARRDTQYFGPGTRLTVL.

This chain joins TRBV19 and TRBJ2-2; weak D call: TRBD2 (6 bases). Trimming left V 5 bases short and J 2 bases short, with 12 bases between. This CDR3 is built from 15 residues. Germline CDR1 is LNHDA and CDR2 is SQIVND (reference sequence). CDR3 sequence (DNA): TGTGCCAGTAGTTCGGGAGCGGCCAACACCGGGGAGCTGTTTTTT. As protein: CASSSGAANTGELFF.

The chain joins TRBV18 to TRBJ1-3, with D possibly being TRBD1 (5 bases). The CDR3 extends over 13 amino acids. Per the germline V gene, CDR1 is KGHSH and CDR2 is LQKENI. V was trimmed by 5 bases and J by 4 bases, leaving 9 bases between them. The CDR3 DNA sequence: TGTGCCAGCTCAGGGGGATCCGGAAACACCATATATTTT. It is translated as CASSGGSGNTIYF.

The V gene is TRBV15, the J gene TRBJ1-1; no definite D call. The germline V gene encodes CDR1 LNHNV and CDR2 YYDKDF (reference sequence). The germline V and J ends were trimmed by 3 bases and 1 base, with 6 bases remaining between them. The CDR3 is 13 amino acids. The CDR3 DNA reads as TGTGCCACCAGCAGTGACAAGAACACTGAAGCTTTCTTT. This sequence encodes CATSSDKNTEAFF. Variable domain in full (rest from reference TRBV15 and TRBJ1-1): DAMVIQNPRYQVTQFGKPVTLSCSQTLNHNVMYWYQQKSSQAPKLLFHYYDKDFNNEADTPDNFQSRRPNTSFCFLDIRSPGLGDTAMYLCATSSDKNTEAFFGQGTRLTVV.

In DNA form, the CDR3 reads TGTGCCAGCAGACTTGGGAACACTGAAGCTTTCTTT. This codes for CASRLGNTEAFF. The V call is TRBV7-9, the J call TRBJ1-1; no reliable D call. The V and J ends lost 6 bases and 1 base respectively, with 6 bases between them. The CDR3 totals 12 residues. Per germline, CDR1 SEHNR and CDR2 FQNEAQ (reference sequence).

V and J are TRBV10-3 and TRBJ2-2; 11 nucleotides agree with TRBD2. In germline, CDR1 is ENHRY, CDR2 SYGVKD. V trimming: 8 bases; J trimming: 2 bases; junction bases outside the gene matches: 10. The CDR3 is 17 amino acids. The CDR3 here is CAILFSLAGGNTGELFF. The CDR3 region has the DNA TGTGCCATCCTATTTAGCCTAGCGGGAGGAAACACCGGGGAGCTGTTTTTT.

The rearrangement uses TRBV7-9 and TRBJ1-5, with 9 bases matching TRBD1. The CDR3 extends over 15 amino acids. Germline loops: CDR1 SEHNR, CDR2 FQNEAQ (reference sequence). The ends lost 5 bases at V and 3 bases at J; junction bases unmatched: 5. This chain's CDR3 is CASSPGTGINQPQHF. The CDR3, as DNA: TGTGCCAGCAGCCCCGGGACAGGGATCAATCAGCCCCAGCATTTT.

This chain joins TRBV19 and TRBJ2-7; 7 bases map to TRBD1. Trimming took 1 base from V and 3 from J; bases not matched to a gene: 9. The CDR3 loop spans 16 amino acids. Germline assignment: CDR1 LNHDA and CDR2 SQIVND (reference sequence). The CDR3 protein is CASSIATGTADYEQYF. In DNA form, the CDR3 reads TGTGCCAGTAGTATAGCTACCGGGACAGCAGACTACGAGCAGTACTTC.

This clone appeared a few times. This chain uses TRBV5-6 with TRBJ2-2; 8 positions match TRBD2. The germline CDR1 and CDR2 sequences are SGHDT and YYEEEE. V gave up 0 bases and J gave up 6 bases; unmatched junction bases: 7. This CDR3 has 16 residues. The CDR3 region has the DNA TGTGCCAGCAGCTTGGTTCGGGAGGGCCACGCCGGGGAGCTGTTTTTT. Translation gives CASSLVREGHAGELFF.

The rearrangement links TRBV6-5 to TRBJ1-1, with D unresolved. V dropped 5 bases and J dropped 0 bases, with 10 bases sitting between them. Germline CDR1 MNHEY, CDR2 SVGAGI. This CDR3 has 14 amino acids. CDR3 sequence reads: CASSTTIVNTEAFF. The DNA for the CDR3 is TGTGCCAGCAGTACTACTATCGTGAACACTGAAGCTTTCTTT.

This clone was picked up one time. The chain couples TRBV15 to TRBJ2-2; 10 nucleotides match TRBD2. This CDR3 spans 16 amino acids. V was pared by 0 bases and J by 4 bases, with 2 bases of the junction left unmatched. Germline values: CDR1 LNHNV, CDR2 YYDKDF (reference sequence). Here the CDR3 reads CATSRDRTSGTGELFF. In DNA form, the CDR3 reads TGTGCCACCAGCAGAGATAGGACTAGCGGCACCGGGGAGCTGTTTTTT.

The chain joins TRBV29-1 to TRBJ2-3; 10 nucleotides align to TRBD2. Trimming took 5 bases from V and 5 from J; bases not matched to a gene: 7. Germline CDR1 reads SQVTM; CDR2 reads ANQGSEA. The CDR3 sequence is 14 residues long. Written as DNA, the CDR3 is TGCAGCGTTAATCTAGCGGGAGCTTTAGATACGCAGTATTTT. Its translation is CSVNLAGALDTQYF.

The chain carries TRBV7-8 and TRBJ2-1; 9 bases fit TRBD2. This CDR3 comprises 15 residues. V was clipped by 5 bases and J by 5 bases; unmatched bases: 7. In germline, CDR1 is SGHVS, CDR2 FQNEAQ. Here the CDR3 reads CASSRAGGGHNEQFF. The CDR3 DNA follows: TGTGCCAGCAGCCGAGCGGGAGGAGGACACAATGAGCAGTTCTTC.

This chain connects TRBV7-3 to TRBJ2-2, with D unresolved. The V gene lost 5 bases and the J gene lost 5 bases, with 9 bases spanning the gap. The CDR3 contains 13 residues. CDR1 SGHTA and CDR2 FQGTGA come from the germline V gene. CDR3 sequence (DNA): TGTGCCAGCAGCGTCCAAAGGACCGGGGAGCTGTTTTTT. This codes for CASSVQRTGELFF.